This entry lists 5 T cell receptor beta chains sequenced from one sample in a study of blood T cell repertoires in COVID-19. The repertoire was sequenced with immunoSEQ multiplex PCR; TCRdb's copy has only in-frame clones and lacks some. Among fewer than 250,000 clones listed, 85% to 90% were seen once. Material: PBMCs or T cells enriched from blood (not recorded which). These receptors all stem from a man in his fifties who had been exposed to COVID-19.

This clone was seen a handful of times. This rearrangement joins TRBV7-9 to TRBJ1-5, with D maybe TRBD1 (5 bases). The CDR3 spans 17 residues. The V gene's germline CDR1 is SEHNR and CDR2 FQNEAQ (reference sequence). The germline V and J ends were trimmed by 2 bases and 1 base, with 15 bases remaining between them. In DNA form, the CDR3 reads TGTGCCAGCAGCTTATTGGTTTCGGGGGAGAGCAATCAGCCCCAGCATTTT. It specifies CASSLLVSGESNQPQHF.

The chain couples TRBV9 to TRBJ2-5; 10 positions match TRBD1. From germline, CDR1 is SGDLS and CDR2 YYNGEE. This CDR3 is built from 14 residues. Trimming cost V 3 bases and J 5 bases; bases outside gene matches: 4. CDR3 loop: CASSAKDRGETQYF. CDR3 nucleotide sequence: TGTGCCAGCAGCGCCAAGGACAGGGGGGAGACCCAGTACTTC.

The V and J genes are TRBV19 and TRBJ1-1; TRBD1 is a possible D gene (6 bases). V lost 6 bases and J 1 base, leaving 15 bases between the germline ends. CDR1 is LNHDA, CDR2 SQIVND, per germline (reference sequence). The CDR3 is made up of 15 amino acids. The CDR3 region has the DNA TGTGCCAGTAGCCATCGGGGGGCGCCGAACACTGAAGCTTTCTTT. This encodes CASSHRGAPNTEAFF.

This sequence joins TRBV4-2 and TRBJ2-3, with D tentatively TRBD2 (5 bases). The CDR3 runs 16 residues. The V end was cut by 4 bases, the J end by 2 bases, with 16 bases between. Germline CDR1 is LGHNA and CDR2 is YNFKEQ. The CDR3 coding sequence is TGTGCCAGCAGCCCCCCAAAGGAGGCTTCCACAGATACGCAGTATTTT. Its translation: CASSPPKEASTDTQYF.

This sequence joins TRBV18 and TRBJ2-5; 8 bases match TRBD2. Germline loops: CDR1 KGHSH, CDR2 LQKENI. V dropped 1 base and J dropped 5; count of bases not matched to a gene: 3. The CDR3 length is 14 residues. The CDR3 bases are TGTGCCAGCTCACCACTAGCGGGGCGGGAGACCCAGTACTTC. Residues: CASSPLAGRETQYF.